This T cell receptor beta chain was sequenced during a study of T cells in Graves' hyperthyroidism and ophthalmopathy. This clonotype was found many times. The antigen remains unidentified. V lost 6 bases to trimming and J lost 4 bases; unmatched junction nucleotides: 6. Germline CDR1 is MNHNS and CDR2 is SASEGT. The CDR3 consists of 14 residues. Template material for amplifying TCR beta CDR3 regions consisted of RNA transcripts. Initially, a first-round RT-PCR of the TCR CDR3 employed the HTBI primer set. TCRdb reanalysed the multiplex PCR reads using MiXCR and keeps one entry per CDR3 protein. Of almost 600,000 distinct CDR3 sequences in the sample, around 13% were seen once. Notes on the study in general: Blood samples included most of the expanded thyroid clonotypes exceeding 0.001.

The sample was blood. This TCR was sampled from a woman in her thirties with Graves' hyperthyroidism that later progressed to Graves' ophthalmopathy. The chain employs TRBV6-1 and TRBJ1-1; 9 nucleotides align to TRBD1. DNA for the CDR3: TGTGCCAGCAGGAAGACAGGGGGGGGCACTGAAGCTTTCTTT. Translation gives CASRKTGGGTEAFF.